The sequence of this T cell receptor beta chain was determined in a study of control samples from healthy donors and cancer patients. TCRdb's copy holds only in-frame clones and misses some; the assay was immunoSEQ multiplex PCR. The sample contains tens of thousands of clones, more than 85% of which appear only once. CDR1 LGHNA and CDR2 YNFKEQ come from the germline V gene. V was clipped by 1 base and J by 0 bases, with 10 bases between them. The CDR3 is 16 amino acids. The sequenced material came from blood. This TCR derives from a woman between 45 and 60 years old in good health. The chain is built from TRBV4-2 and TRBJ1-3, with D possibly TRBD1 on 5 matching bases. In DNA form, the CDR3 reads TGTGCCAGCAGCCAAGGACAAGGGGCCTCTGGAAACACCATATATTTT. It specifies CASSQGQGASGNTIYF.